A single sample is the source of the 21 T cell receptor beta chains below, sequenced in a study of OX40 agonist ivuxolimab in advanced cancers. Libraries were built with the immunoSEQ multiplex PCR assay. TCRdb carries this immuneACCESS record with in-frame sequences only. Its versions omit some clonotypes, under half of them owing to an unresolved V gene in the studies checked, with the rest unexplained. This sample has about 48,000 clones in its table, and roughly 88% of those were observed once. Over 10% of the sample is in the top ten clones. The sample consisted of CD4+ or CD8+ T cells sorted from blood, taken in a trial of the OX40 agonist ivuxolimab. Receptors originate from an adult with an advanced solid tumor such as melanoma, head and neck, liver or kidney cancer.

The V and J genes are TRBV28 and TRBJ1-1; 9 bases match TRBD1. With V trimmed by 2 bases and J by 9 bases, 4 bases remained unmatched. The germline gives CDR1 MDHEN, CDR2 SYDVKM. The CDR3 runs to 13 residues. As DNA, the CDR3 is TGTGCCAGCAGTTTAGGACACAGGGGGCAAGCTTTCTTT. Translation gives CASSLGHRGQAFF.

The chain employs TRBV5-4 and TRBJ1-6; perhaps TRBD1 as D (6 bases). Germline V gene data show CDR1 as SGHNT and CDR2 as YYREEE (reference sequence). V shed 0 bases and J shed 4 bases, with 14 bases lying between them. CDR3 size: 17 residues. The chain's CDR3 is CASSLGEGGTYNSPLHF. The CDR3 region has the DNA TGTGCCAGCAGCTTGGGAGAAGGGGGGACATATAATTCACCCCTCCACTTT. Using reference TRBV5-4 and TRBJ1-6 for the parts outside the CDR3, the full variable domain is ETGVTQSPTHLIKTRGQQVTLRCSSQSGHNTVSWYQQALGQGPQFIFQYYREEENGRGNFPPRFSGLQFPNYSSELNVNALELDDSALYLCASSLGEGGTYNSPLHFGNGTRLTVT.

The CDR3 region is CASSRTGGSYNEQFF. In nucleotides, the CDR3 is TGTGCCAGTAGTAGGACAGGGGGGAGCTACAATGAGCAGTTCTTC. The chain is built from TRBV19 and TRBJ2-1, with 10 nucleotides matching TRBD1. The J segment lost 3 bases and the V segment lost 4 bases, leaving 3 bases of the junction unmatched. Germline V CDR1 and CDR2: LNHDA, SQIVND (reference sequence). CDR3 size: 15 residues.

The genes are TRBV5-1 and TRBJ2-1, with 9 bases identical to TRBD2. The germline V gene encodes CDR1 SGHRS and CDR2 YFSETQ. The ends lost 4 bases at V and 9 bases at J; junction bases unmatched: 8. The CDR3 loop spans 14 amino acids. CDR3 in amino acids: CASSDSGGWGEQFF. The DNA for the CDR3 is TGCGCCAGCAGCGATAGCGGGGGCTGGGGTGAGCAGTTCTTC.

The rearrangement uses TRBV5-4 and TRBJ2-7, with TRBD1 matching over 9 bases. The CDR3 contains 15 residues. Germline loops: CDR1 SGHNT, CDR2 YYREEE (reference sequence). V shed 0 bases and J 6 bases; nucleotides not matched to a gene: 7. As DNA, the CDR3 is TGTGCCAGCAGCTTGGGGGGGGACAGGGTACTCGAGCAGTACTTC. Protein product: CASSLGGDRVLEQYF.

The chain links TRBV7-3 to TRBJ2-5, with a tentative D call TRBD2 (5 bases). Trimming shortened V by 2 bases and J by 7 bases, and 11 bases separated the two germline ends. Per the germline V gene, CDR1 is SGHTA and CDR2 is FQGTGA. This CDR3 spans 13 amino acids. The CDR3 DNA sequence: TGTGCCAGCAGCTTAGGGCTAGAGGGGACCCAGTACTTC. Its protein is CASSLGLEGTQYF.

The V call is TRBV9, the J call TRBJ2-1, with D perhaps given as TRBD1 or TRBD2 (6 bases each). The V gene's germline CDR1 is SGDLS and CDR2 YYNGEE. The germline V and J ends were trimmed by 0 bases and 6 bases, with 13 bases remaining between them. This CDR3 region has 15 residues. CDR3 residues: CASSVGGAQANEQFF. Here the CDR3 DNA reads TGTGCCAGCAGCGTAGGGGGGGCCCAGGCCAATGAGCAGTTCTTC.

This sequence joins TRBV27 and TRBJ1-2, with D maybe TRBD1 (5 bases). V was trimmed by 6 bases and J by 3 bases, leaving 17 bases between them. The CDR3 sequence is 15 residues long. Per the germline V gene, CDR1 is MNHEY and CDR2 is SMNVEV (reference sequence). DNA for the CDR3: TGTGCCAGCAGCTCCGGGGCCCTGATCCACTATGGCTACACCTTC. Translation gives CASSSGALIHYGYTF.

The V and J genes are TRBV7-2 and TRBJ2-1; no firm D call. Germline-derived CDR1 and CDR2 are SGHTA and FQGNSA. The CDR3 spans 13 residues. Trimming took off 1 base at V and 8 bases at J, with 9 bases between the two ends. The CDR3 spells CASSLDGYDEQFF. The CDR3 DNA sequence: TGTGCCAGCAGCTTAGATGGTTACGATGAGCAGTTCTTC.

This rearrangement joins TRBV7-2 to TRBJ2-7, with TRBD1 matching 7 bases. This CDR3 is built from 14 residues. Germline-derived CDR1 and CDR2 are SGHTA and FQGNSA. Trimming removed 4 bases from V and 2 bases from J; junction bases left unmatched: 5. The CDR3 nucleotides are TGTGCCAGCAGCTCGGCCGGGACAGCCTACGAGCAGTACTTC. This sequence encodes CASSSAGTAYEQYF. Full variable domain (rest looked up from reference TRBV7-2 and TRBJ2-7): GAGVSQSPSNKVTEKGKDVELRCDPISGHTALYWYRQSLGQGLEFLIYFQGNSAPDKSGLPSDRFSAERTGGSVSTLTIQRTQQEDSAVYLCASSSAGTAYEQYFGPGTRLTVT.

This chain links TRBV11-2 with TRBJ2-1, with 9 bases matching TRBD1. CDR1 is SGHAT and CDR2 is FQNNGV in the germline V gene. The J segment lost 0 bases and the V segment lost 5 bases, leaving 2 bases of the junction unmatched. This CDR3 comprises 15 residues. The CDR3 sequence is CASSGTGSSYNEQFF. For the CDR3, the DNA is TGTGCCAGCAGCGGGACAGGGAGCTCCTACAATGAGCAGTTCTTC. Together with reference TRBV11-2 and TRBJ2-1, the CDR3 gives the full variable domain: EAGVAQSPRYKIIEKRQSVAFWCNPISGHATLYWYQQILGQGPKLLIQFQNNGVVDDSQLPKDRFSAERLKGVDSTLKIQPAKLEDSAVYLCASSGTGSSYNEQFFGPGTRLTVL.

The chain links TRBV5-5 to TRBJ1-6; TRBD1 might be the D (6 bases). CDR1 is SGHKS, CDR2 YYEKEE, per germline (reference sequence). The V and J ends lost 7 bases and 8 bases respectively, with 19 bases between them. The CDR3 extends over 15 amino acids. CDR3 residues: CASQRGAGFDSPLHF. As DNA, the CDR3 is TGTGCCAGCCAGCGGGGGGCGGGCTTCGATTCACCCCTCCACTTT.

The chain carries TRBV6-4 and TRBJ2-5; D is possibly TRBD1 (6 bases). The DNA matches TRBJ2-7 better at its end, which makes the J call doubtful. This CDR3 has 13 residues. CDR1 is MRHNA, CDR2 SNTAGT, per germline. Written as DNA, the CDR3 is TGTGCCAGCAACCGGGACATAACCTACGAGCAGTACTTC. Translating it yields CASNRDITYEQYF.

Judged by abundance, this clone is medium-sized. CDR3 protein: CASSLDYRGLDEAFF. CDR3 DNA: TGTGCCAGCAGCTTGGATTACAGGGGGTTGGATGAAGCTTTCTTT. The J gene is TRBJ1-1, the V gene TRBV5-4; 8 bases match TRBD1. V lost 0 bases, J lost 7 bases, and 8 bases stayed unmatched. CDR1 and CDR2 (germline): SGHNT, YYREEE (reference sequence). The CDR3 has 15 residues.

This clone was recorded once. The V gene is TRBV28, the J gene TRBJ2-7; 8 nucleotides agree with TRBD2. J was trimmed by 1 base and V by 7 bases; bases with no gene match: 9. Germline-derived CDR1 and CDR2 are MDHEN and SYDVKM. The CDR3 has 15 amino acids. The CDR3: CASKDERERSYEQYF. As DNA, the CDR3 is TGTGCCAGCAAGGACGAGCGGGAGCGTTCCTACGAGCAGTACTTC.

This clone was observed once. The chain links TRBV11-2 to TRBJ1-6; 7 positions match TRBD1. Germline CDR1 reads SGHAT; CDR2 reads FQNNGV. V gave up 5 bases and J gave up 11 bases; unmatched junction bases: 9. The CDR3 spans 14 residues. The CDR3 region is CASSNPGTAAPLHF. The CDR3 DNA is TGTGCCAGCAGCAACCCCGGGACAGCCGCACCCCTCCACTTT.

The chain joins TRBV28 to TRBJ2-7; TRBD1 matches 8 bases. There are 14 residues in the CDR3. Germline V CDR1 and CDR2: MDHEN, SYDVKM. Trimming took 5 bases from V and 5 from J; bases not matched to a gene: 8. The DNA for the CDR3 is TGTGCCAGCAGTATCAGGACAGGGTGGCACGAGCAGTACTTC. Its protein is CASSIRTGWHEQYF.

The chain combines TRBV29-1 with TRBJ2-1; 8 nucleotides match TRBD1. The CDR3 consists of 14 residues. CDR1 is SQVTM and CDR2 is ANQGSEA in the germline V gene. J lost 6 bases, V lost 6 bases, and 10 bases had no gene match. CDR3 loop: CSVTDREGTNEQFF. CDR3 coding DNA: TGCAGCGTAACGGACAGGGAAGGGACCAATGAGCAGTTCTTC.

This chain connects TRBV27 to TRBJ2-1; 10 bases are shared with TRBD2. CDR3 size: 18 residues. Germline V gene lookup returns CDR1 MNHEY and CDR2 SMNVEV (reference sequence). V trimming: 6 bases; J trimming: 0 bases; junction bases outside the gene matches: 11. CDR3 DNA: TGTGCCAGCAGGACCCGACTAGCGGGCTTAGTCTCCTACAATGAGCAGTTCTTC. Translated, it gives CASRTRLAGLVSYNEQFF.

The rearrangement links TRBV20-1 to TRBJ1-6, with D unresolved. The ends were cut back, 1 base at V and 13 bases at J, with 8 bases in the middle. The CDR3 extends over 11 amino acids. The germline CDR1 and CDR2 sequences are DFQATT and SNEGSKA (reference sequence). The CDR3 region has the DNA TGCAGTGCTAGAGTTGGGTGGCCCCTCCACTTT. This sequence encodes CSARVGWPLHF.

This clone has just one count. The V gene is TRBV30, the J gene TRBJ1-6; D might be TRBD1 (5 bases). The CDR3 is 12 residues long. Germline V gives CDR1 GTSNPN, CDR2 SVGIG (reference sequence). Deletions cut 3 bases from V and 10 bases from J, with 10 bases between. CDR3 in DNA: TGTGCCTGGAGCAGGGAACAGTCACCCCTCCACTTT. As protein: CAWSREQSPLHF.